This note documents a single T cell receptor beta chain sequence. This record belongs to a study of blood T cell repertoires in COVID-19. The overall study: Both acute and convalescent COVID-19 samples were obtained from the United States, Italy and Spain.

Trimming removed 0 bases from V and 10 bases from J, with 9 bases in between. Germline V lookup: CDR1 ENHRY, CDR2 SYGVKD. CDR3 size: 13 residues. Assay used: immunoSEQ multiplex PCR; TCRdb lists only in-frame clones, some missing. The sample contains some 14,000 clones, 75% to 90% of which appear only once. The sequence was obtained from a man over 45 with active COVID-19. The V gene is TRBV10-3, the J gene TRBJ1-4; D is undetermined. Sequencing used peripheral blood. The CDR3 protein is CAISESVRGKLFF. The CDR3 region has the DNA TGTGCCATCAGTGAGTCGGTTCGCGGAAAACTGTTTTTT.